Shown below are 26 T cell receptor beta chains from a single sample sequenced in a study of blood T cells in healthy people across ages. Through a sample-barcoded 5' primer and a J-beta primer mix, a second PCR was run for roughly 6 to 12 cycles. MiXCR was run by TCRdb on the 5' RACE reads, yielding one entry per CDR3 protein. This table has over a million distinct CDR3 sequences, about 43% appearing once. The sequencing sample was made of blood. The receptor source for this set is a woman aged 18-29 years in good health.

The chain uses TRBV12-3 or TRBV12-4 and TRBJ2-7; possibly TRBD1 for D (6 bases). CDR3 length: 14 residues. V gave up 8 bases and J gave up 1 base, with 15 bases separating them. The CDR3 region is CASGSRDKSYEQYF. CDR3 sequence (DNA): TGTGCCAGCGGCTCCCGGGACAAATCCTACGAGCAGTACTTC.

J is TRBJ1-1 and V is TRBV12-3 or TRBV12-4; D is uncertain. There are 14 residues in the CDR3. The V end was cut by 6 bases, the J end by 8 bases, with 19 bases between. This CDR3 reads CASRGDAPGREAFF. CDR3 sequence (DNA): TGTGCCAGCAGGGGTGACGCACCAGGTAGGGAAGCTTTCTTT.

This clonotype was seen a handful of times. V gene TRBV6-5 combines with J gene TRBJ1-1; D perhaps matches TRBD1 (5 bases). Germline CDR1 MNHEY, CDR2 SVGAGI. This CDR3 region has 14 residues. Trimming shortened V by 3 bases and J by 6 bases, and 14 bases separated the two germline ends. CDR3 DNA: TGTGCCAGCAGTTATGGGGGTGGAGGGTCTGAAGCTTTCTTT. Translating gives CASSYGGGGSEAFF.

V usage is TRBV12-5 and J usage is TRBJ2-5; 11 positions match TRBD1. The J call may be mistaken, given a closer DNA end match to TRBJ2-7. The germline V gene has CDR1 LGHNT and CDR2 FRNRAP. CDR3 length equals 16 residues. This CDR3 reads CASGFPFSGQGDEQYF. The CDR3 DNA follows: TGTGCTAGTGGTTTTCCCTTTTCGGGACAGGGGGACGAGCAGTACTTC.

This clonotype has just a few counts. The chain joins TRBV7-2 to TRBJ2-7; the D gene is possibly TRBD2 (5 bases). Deletions cut 5 bases from V and 0 bases from J, with 23 bases between. The CDR3 is made up of 18 amino acids. Germline CDR1 is SGHTA and CDR2 is FQGNSA. The CDR3 DNA is TGTGCCAGCAGCATCCGGCCATGGGGAGCCCCGAGCTCCTACGAGCAGTACTTC. Translated: CASSIRPWGAPSSYEQYF.

This clonotype was counted only a few times. J is TRBJ2-1 and V is TRBV21-1; TRBD1 is taken as the D call from the table, unchecked against the DNA. TRBV21-1 is given as a pseudogene. CDR3 length equals 15 residues. CDR3 amino acids: CASSKGTGYGNEQFF. CDR3 bases: TGTGCCAGCAGCAAAGGGACAGGGTATGGGAATGAGCAGTTCTTC.

The chain uses TRBV6-5 and TRBJ1-1; D is uncertain. Germline CDR1 is MNHEY and CDR2 is SVGAGI. The CDR3 spans 15 residues. V lost 2 bases and J lost 1, with 11 bases in between. The CDR3 nucleotides read TGTGCCAGCAGTTACGGCCAGGAGTGGAACACTGAAGCTTTCTTT. The encoded protein is CASSYGQEWNTEAFF.

This clonotype was picked up a small number of times. The rearrangement links TRBV7-9 to TRBJ2-2, with D hard to call. V was cut by 5 bases and J by 3 bases, with 7 bases left in between. The germline V gene encodes CDR1 SEHNR and CDR2 FQNEAQ (reference sequence). The CDR3 totals 13 residues. The CDR3 protein is CASSGSDTGELFF. The CDR3, as DNA: TGTGCCAGCAGCGGTTCAGACACCGGGGAGCTGTTTTTT.

This clonotype appeared once. The J gene is TRBJ2-1, the V gene TRBV4-2; D gene ambiguous. V was trimmed by 1 base and J by 0 bases, leaving 10 bases between them. This CDR3 comprises 16 residues. Germline values: CDR1 LGHNA, CDR2 YNFKEQ. The CDR3 sequence: CASSQGKGVSYNEQFF. CDR3 DNA sequence: TGTGCCAGCAGCCAAGGGAAGGGCGTCTCCTACAATGAGCAGTTCTTC.

This clonotype was observed at least ten times. The chain employs TRBV12-3 or TRBV12-4 and TRBJ2-6; the match to TRBD1 covers 9 bases. This CDR3 is 16 amino acids long. After removal of 5 bases from V and 4 bases from J, the junction contained 6 bases not matched to a gene. CDR3 sequence reads: CASSPQGARGANVLTF. DNA for the CDR3: TGTGCCAGCAGTCCACAGGGGGCGAGAGGGGCCAACGTCCTGACTTTC.

This clonotype was counted a few times. CDR3 residues: CSARGTSPGALKLYEQYF. CDR3 in DNA: TGCAGTGCTAGGGGGACCTCCCCTGGGGCCCTTAAACTCTACGAGCAGTACTTC. The rearrangement uses TRBV20-1 and TRBJ2-4, with D perhaps being TRBD1 or TRBD2 (5 bases each). The J call may not be correct, given that the DNA end is closer to TRBJ2-7. The CDR3 has 18 residues. Germline V CDR1 and CDR2: DFQATT, SNEGSKA (reference sequence).

The CDR3 bases are TGCAGTGCTAGAACCCCGAATCAGCCCCAGCATTTT. Translating gives CSARTPNQPQHF. The chain links TRBV20-1 to TRBJ1-5; D unclear. The CDR3 runs to 12 residues. Per germline, CDR1 DFQATT and CDR2 SNEGSKA (reference sequence). V lost 2 bases and J 4 bases, leaving 6 bases between the germline ends.

This clonotype was counted a few times. The chain recombines TRBV6-5 with TRBJ1-2; D remains unclear. Trimming shortened V by 0 bases and J by 0 bases, and 5 bases separated the two germline ends. This CDR3 region has 14 residues. CDR1 MNHEY and CDR2 SVGAGI come from the germline V gene. The CDR3 coding sequence is TGTGCCAGCAGTTACTCCACGGCTAACTATGGCTACACCTTC. This translates into CASSYSTANYGYTF.

This clonotype was counted many times. V usage is TRBV2 and J usage is TRBJ2-7, with no clear D. The CDR3 has 12 amino acids. Germline loops: CDR1 SNHLY, CDR2 FYNNEI. Trimming removed 8 bases from V and 0 bases from J, with 8 bases in between. The CDR3 DNA reads TGTGCCAGCTTGGGAAGCTCCTACGAGCAGTACTTC. Translating it yields CASLGSSYEQYF.

For this clonotype: A much larger clone differs from this one at a single base, so this may be a read error. The chain uses TRBV28 and TRBJ2-7; no firm D call. There are 12 residues in the CDR3. Germline CDR1 MDHEN, CDR2 SYDVKM. V shed 6 bases and J shed 0 bases, with 6 bases lying between them. This CDR3 is CASRFGSYEQYF. Here the CDR3 DNA reads TGTGCCAGCAGGTTTGGCTCCTACGAGCAGTACTTC.

The V call is TRBV20-1, the J call TRBJ2-7, with D possibly matching TRBD2 (6 bases). The assigned J gene may be wrong: the sequence end matches TRBJ2-4 better. The CDR3 loop spans 14 amino acids. Germline CDR1 is DFQATT and CDR2 is SNEGSKA (reference sequence). The CDR3 region has the DNA TGCAGTGCCCCAAAGCCGGAGGGAGAAAACATTCAGTACTTC. Encoded protein: CSAPKPEGENIQYF.

This clonotype was seen a handful of times. The rearrangement joins TRBV5-6 to TRBJ2-3; the D is unclear. V lost 4 bases, J lost 2 bases, and 11 bases lay in between. The germline gives CDR1 SGHDT, CDR2 YYEEEE. The CDR3 loop spans 14 amino acids. The CDR3 protein is CASSTTSNTDTQYF. CDR3 coding DNA: TGTGCCAGCAGCACGACTTCGAACACAGATACGCAGTATTTT.

This clonotype was counted many times. The rearrangement joins TRBV30 to TRBJ2-3; 7 bases align to TRBD2. The CDR3 covers 15 residues. Germline CDR1 reads GTSNPN; CDR2 reads SVGIG (reference sequence). J lost 8 bases, V lost 4 bases, and 15 bases had no gene match. CDR3 protein: CAWTTSGASLGTQYF. The CDR3 nucleotides are TGTGCCTGGACCACCAGCGGGGCCAGTTTGGGTACGCAGTATTTT.

CDR3 nucleotide sequence: TGCAGCGTCTCGGGGGCTTTGAACACTGAAGCTTTCTTT. This gives the protein CSVSGALNTEAFF. This chain links TRBV29-1 with TRBJ1-1; a weak D match, TRBD1 (6 bases). The V gene's germline CDR1 is SQVTM and CDR2 ANQGSEA. Trimming shortened V by 6 bases and J by 0 bases, and 11 bases separated the two germline ends. This CDR3 is 13 amino acids long.

This clonotype was recorded at least ten times. V gene TRBV7-9 combines with J gene TRBJ2-4; D is undetermined. The DNA end is more similar to TRBJ2-7, so the J call may be wrong. Germline V gene lookup returns CDR1 SEHNR and CDR2 FQNEAQ (reference sequence). The CDR3 is made up of 11 amino acids. The CDR3: CASSQMDEQYF. Written as DNA, the CDR3 is TGTGCCAGCAGCCAGATGGACGAGCAGTACTTC.

This clonotype was found a few times. V and J are TRBV4-1 and TRBJ1-2; no clear D. V lost 0 bases, J lost 4 bases, and 9 bases lay in between. The CDR3 loop spans 14 amino acids. In germline, CDR1 is MGHRA, CDR2 YSYEKL. The CDR3, as DNA: TGCGCCAGCAGCCAAGAACAGACTGTCTATGGCTACACCTTC. Its translation: CASSQEQTVYGYTF.

In its sample, this clonotype was seen a few times. V gene TRBV4-1 combines with J gene TRBJ1-1; 11 bases align to TRBD1. Germline V gene data show CDR1 as MGHRA and CDR2 as YSYEKL. J lost 0 bases, V lost 2 bases, and 5 bases had no gene match. The CDR3 is 17 residues long. DNA for the CDR3: TGCGCCAGCAGCCAAAGGACAGGGGGCGGCATGAACACTGAAGCTTTCTTT. Translation gives CASSQRTGGGMNTEAFF.

This sequence joins TRBV7-8 and TRBJ1-1, with D tentatively TRBD1 (5 bases). This CDR3 is built from 14 residues. With 5 bases removed from V and 1 base from J, the gap between germline ends came to 11 bases. The germline gives CDR1 SGHVS, CDR2 FQNEAQ. The CDR3 coding sequence is TGTGCCAGCAGCCCGGGGCCTTCGAACACTGAAGCTTTCTTT. It is translated as CASSPGPSNTEAFF.

This rearrangement joins TRBV3-1 to TRBJ1-2; 8 bases line up with TRBD1. J gave up 8 bases and V 4 bases, and 9 bases lay outside the gene matches. Germline lookup yields CDR1 LGHDT and CDR2 YNNKEL (reference sequence). The CDR3 length is 14 residues. CDR3 coding DNA: TGTGCCAGCAGCCGATCGACAGGGGCAGGCGGCTACACCTTC. This sequence encodes CASSRSTGAGGYTF.

This chain joins TRBV9 and TRBJ2-5; 10 nucleotides line up with TRBD2. Per the germline V gene, CDR1 is SGDLS and CDR2 is YYNGEE. The CDR3 runs to 15 residues. The V segment lost 0 bases and the J segment 11 bases; nucleotides outside the gene matches: 10. The DNA for the CDR3 is TGTGCCAGCAGCGTAGTAGCGGGAGGCCTCAATGAGCAGTACTTC. Its translation is CASSVVAGGLNEQYF.

J is TRBJ2-7 and V is TRBV12-3 or TRBV12-4; TRBD2 agrees at 8 bases. V lost 2 bases and J lost 6; bases outside the gene matches: 9. The CDR3 runs 15 residues. In DNA, the CDR3 is TGTGCCAGCAGTTTATGGGGTCAGCGGGAGTCCGAGCAGTACTTC. Translated: CASSLWGQRESEQYF.